This T cell receptor (beta chain) derives from a study of blood T cells in healthy people across ages. Germline loops: CDR1 SQVTM, CDR2 ANQGSEA. CDR3 length: 14 residues. The ends were cut back, 2 bases at V and 3 bases at J, with 11 bases in the middle. Combining a sample-barcoded 5' primer with a J-beta primer mix, a second PCR ran for about 6 to 11 cycles. TCRdb re-called the 5' RACE reads through MiXCR, storing one row per CDR3 protein. The sample contains hundreds of thousands of distinct CDR3 sequences, approximately 60% of which appear only once. The sample was blood. The receptor's source is a man in his forties in good health. The J gene is TRBJ2-1, the V gene TRBV29-1; tentative D call: TRBD1 (5 bases). The CDR3 protein is CSVESDSNYNEQFF. The CDR3 DNA is TGCAGCGTTGAAAGTGACAGCAACTACAATGAGCAGTTCTTC.